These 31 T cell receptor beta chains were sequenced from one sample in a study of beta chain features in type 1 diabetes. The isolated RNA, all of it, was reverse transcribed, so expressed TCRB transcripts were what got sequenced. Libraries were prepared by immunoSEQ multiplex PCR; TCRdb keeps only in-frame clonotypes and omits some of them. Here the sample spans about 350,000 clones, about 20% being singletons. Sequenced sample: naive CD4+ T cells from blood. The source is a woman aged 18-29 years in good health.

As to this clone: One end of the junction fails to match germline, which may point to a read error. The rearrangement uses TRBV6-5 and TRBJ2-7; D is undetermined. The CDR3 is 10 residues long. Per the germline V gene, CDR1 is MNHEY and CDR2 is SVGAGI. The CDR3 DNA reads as TGTGCCAGTAGTTTTATCGAGCAGTACTTC. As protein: CASSFIEQYF.

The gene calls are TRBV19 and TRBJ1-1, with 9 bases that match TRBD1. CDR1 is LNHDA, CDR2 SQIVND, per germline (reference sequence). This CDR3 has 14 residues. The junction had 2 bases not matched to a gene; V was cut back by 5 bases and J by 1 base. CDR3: CASSSGQGNTEAFF. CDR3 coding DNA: TGTGCCAGTAGTTCGGGACAGGGGAACACTGAAGCTTTCTTT.

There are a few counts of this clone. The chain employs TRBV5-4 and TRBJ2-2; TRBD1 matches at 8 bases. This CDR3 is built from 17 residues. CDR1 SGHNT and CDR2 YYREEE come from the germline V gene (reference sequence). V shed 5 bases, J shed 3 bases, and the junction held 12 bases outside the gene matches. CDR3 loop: CASRALGQEGDTGELFF. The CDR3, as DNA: TGTGCCAGCAGGGCTTTGGGACAGGAAGGGGACACCGGGGAGCTGTTTTTT.

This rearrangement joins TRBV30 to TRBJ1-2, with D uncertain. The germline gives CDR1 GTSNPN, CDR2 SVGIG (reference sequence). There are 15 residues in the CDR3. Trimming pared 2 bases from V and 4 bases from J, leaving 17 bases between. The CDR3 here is CAWSLNPGIVYGYTF. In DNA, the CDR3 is TGTGCCTGGAGTCTAAACCCCGGGATTGTCTATGGCTACACCTTC.

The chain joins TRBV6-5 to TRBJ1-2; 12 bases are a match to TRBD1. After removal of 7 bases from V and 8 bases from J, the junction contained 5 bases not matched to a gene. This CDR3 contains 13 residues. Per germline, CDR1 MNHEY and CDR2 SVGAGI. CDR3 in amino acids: CASNKGTGGGYTF. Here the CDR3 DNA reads TGTGCCAGCAATAAGGGGACAGGGGGCGGCTACACCTTC.

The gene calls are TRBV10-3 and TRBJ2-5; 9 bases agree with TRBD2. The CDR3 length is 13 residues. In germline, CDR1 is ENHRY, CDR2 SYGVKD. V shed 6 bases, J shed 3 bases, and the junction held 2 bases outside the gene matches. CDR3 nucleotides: TGTGCCATCAGAGTAGCGGGAGAAGAGACCCAGTACTTC. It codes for CAIRVAGEETQYF.

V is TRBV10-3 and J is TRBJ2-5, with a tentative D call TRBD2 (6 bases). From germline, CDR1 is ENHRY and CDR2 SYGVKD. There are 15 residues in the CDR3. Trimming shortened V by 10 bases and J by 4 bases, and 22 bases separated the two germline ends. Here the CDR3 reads CATARGIAGRETQYF. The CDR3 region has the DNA TGTGCCACCGCGAGGGGAATAGCCGGGAGAGAGACCCAGTACTTC.

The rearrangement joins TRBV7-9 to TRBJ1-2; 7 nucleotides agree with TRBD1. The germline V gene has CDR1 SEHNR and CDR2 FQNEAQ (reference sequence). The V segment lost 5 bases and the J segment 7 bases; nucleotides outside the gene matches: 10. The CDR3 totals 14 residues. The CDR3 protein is CASSIQGTASGYTF. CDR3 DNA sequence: TGTGCCAGCAGCATACAAGGGACAGCTTCTGGCTACACCTTC.

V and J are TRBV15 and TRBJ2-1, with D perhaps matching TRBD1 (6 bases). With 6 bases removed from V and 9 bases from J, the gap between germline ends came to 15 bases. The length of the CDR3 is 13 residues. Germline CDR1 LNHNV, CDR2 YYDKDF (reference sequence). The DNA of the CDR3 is TGTGCCACCAGTAGGGACACTCGGGGTGAGCAGTTCTTC. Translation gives CATSRDTRGEQFF.

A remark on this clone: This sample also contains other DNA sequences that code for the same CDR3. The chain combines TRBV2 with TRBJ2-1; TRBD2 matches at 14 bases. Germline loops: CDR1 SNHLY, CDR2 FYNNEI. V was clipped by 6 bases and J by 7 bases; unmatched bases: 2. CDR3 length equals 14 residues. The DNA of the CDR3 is TGTGCCAGCAGGGGGACTAGCGGGAGTAATGAGCAGTTCTTC. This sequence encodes CASRGTSGSNEQFF.

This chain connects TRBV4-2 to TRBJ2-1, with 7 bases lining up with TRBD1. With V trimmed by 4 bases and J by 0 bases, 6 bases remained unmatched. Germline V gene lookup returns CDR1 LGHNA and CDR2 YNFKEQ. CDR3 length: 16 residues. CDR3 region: CASSLLDRSSYNEQFF. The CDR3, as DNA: TGTGCCAGCAGCCTGCTGGACAGGAGCTCCTACAATGAGCAGTTCTTC.

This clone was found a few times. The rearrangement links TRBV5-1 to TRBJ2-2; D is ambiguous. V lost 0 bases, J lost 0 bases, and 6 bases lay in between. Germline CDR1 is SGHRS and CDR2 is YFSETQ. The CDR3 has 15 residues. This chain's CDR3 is CASSLGSANTGELFF. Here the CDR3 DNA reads TGCGCCAGCAGCTTGGGAAGCGCGAACACCGGGGAGCTGTTTTTT.

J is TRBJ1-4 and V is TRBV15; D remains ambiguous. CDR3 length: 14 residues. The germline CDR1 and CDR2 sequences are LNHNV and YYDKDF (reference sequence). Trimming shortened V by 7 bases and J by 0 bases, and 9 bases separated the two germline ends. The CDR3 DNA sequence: TGTGCCACCACCGGGAAGGCAACTAATGAAAAACTGTTTTTT. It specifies CATTGKATNEKLFF.

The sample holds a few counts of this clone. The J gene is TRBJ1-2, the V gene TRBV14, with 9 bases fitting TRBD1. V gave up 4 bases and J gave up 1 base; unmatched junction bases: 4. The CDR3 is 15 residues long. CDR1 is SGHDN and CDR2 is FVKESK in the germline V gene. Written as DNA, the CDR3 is TGTGCCAGCAGCCGACCGGGACAGGGTAACTATGGCTACACCTTC. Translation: CASSRPGQGNYGYTF.

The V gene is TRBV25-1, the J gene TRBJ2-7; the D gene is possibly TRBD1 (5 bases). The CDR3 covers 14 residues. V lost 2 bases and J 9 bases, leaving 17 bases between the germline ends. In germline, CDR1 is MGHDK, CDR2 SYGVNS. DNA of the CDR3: TGTGCCAGCAGTGAACCCCGGACACCCATGGGGCAGTACTTC. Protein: CASSEPRTPMGQYF.

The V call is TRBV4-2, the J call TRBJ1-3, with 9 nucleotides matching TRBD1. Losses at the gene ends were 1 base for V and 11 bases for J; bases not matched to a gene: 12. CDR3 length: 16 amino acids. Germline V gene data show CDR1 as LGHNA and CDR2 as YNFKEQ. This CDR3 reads CASSQGGDRVYRAIYF. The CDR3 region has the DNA TGTGCCAGCAGCCAAGGGGGGGACAGGGTTTATCGCGCCATATATTTT.

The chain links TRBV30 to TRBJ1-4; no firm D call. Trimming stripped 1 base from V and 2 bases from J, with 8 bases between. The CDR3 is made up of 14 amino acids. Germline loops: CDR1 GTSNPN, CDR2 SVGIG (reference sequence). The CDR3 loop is CAWSAGFTNEKLFF. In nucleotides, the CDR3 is TGTGCCTGGAGTGCGGGATTCACTAATGAAAAACTGTTTTTT.

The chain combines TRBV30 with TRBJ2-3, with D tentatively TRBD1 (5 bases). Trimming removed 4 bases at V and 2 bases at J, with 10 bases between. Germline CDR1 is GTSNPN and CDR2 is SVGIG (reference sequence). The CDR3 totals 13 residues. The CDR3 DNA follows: TGTGCCTGGACAGGGTTCTTCACAGATACGCAGTATTTT. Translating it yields CAWTGFFTDTQYF.

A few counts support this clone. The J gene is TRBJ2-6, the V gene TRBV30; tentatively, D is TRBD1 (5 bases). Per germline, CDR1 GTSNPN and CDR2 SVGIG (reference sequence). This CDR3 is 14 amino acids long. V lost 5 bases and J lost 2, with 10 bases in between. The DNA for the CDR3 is TGTGCCTGGGCAGGGTTTACTGGGGCCAACGTCCTGACTTTC. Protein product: CAWAGFTGANVLTF.

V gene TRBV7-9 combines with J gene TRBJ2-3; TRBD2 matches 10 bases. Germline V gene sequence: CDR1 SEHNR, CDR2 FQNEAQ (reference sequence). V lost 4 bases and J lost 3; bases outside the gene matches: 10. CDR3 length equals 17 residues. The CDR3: CASSSRTGTSVTDTQYF. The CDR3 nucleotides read TGTGCCAGCAGCTCCCGCACCGGGACTAGCGTGACAGATACGCAGTATTTT.

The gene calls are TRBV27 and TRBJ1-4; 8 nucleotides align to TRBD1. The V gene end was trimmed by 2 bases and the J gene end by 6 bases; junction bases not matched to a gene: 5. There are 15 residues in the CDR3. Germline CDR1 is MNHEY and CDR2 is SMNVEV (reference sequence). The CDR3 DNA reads TGTGCCAGCAGTTTAGTGACAGGGGTGGATGAAAAACTGTTTTTT. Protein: CASSLVTGVDEKLFF. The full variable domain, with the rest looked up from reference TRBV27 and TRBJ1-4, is EAQVTQNPRYLITVTGKKLTVTCSQNMNHEYMSWYRQDPGLGLRQIYYSMNVEVTDKGDVPEGYKVSRKEKRNFPLILESPSPNQTSLYFCASSLVTGVDEKLFFGSGTQLSVL.

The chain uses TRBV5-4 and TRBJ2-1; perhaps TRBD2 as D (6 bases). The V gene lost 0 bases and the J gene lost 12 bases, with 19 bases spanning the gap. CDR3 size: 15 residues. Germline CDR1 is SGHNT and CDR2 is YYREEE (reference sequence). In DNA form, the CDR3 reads TGTGCCAGCAGCTTGGGTGGGGTCGGGGGAGCGGGGCAGTTCTTC. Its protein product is CASSLGGVGGAGQFF. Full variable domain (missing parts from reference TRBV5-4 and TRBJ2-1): ETGVTQSPTHLIKTRGQQVTLRCSSQSGHNTVSWYQQALGQGPQFIFQYYREEENGRGNFPPRFSGLQFPNYSSELNVNALELDDSALYLCASSLGGVGGAGQFFGPGTRLTVL.

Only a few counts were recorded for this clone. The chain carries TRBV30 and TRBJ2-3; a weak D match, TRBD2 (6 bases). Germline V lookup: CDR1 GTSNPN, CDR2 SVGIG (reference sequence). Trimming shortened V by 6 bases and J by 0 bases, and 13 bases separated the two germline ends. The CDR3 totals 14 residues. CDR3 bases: TGTGCCTGCACCCGGCGGGACAGCACAGATACGCAGTATTTT. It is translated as CACTRRDSTDTQYF. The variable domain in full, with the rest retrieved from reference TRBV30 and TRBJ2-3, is SQTIHQWPATLVQPVGSPLSLECTVEGTSNPNLYWYRQAAGRGLQLLFYSVGIGQISSEVPQNLSASRPQDRQFILSSKKLLLSDSGFYLCACTRRDSTDTQYFGPGTRLTVL.

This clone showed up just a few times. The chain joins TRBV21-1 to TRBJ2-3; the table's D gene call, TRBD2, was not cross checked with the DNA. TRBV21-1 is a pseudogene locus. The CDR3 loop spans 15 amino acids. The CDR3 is CASSKFRGGADTQYF. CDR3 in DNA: TGTGCCAGCAGCAAATTTCGGGGAGGGGCAGATACGCAGTATTTT.

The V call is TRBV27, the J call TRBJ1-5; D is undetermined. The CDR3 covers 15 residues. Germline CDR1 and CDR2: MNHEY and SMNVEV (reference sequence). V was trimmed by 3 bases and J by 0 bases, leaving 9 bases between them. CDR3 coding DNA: TGTGCCAGCAGTTTTAGCCCAGATAGCAATCAGCCCCAGCATTTT. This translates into CASSFSPDSNQPQHF.

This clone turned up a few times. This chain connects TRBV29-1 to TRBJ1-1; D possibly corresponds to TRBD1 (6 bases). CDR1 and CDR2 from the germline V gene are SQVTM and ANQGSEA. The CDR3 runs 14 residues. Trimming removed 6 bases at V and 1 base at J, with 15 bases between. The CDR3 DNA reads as TGCAGCGTGGGGGGGCAGGGAGGGAACACTGAAGCTTTCTTT. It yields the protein CSVGGQGGNTEAFF.

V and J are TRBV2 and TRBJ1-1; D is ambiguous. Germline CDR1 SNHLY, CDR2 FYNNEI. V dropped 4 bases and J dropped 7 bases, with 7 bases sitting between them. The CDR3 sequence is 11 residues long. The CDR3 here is CASSAEIEAFF. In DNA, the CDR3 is TGTGCCAGCAGTGCCGAGATTGAAGCTTTCTTT.

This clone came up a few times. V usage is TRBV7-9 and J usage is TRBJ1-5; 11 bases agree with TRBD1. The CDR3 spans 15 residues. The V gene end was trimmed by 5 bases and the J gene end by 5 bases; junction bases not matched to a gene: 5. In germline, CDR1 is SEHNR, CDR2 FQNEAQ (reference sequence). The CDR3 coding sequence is TGTGCCAGCAGCCCCGGGACAGGGGGACATCAGCCCCAGCATTTT. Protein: CASSPGTGGHQPQHF. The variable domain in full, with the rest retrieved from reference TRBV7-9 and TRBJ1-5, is DTGVSQNPRHKITKRGQNVTFRCDPISEHNRLYWYRQTLGQGPEFLTYFQNEAQLEKSRLLSDRFSAERPKGSFSTLEIQRTEQGDSAMYLCASSPGTGGHQPQHFGDGTRLSIL.

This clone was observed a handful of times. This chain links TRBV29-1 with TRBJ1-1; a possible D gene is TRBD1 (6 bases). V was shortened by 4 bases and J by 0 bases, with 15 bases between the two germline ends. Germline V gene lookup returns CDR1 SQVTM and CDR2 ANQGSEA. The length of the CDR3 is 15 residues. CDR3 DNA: TGCAGCGTTGGCGGGGGGCGAGGTCTGAACACTGAAGCTTTCTTT. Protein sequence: CSVGGGRGLNTEAFF.

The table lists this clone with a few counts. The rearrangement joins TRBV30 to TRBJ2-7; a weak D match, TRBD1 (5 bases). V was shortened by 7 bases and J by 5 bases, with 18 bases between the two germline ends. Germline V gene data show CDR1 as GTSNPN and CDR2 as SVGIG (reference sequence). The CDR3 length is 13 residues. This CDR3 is CAYAQDNSDEQYF. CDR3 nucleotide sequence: TGTGCCTACGCACAGGATAACTCTGACGAGCAGTACTTC.

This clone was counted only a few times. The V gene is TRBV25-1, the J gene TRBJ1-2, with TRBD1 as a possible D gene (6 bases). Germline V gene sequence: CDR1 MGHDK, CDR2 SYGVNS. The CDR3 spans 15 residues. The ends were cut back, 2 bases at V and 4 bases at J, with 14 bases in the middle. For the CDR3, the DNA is TGTGCCAGCAGTGAACTTGGCACAGGGTCCTATGGCTACACCTTC. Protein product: CASSELGTGSYGYTF.